This TCR beta chain was found in a study of T cell repertoires in cytomegalovirus infection. The overall study: Recently identified HLA-C-restricted CMV epitopes were among the peptides used. CMV infection and matching HLA type were both indicated by public TCR beta signatures. Study observations and caveats: There were carriers of CMV plus the relevant HLA, and cumulative public TCR beta family frequency identified them. Predominance within the ex vivo response was attributable to HLA-C-restricted CMV-specific TCR beta clonotypes.

TCRdb processed the reads anew with MiXCR; each CDR3 protein has one entry. The sample holds about half a million distinct CDR3 sequences, approximately 46% seen once. Germline CDR1 KGHSH, CDR2 LQKENI. Deletions cut 3 bases from V and 4 bases from J, with 13 bases between. CDR3 length: 14 amino acids. This clonotype was counted only a few times. The antigen remains undetermined. V usage is TRBV18 and J usage is TRBJ2-7, with D hard to call. This TCR was sampled from a human donor in good health (CMV status not recorded). Some clones in this sample may be carry-over from other donors' samples. The starting material was cultured PBMCs, obtained from culture after CMV antigen stimulation. The DNA for the CDR3 is TGTGCCAGCTCACCTGGTGTGAGCCGGTACGAGCAGTACTTC. Its protein product is CASSPGVSRYEQYF.